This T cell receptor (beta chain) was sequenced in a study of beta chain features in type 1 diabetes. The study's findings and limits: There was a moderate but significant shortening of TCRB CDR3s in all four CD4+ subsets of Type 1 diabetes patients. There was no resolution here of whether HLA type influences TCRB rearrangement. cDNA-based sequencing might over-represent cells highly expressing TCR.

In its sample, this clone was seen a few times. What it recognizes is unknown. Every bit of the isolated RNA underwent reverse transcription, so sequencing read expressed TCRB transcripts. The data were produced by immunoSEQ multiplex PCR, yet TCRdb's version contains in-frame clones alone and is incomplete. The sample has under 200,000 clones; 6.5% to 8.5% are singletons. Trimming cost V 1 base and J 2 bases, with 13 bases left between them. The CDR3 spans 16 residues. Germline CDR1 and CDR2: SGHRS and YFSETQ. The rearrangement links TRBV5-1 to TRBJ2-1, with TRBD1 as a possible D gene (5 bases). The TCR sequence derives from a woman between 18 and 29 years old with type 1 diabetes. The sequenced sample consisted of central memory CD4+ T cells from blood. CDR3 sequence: CASSLLTDFPYNEQFF. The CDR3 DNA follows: TGCGCCAGCAGCTTGTTGACAGATTTTCCCTACAATGAGCAGTTCTTC.